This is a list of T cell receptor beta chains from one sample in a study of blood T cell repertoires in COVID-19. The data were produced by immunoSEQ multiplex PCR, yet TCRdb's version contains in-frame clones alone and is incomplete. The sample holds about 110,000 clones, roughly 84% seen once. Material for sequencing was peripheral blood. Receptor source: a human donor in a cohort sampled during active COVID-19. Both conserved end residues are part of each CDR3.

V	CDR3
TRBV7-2	CASSLVAGTYNEKLFF
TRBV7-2	CASSLGSGTYNEQFF
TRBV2	CASLAGGTGELFF
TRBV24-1	CATRNTLGLNRNNEQFF
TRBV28	CASSLGYGGNQPQHF
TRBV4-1	CASSPGLAGVGEQYF
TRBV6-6	CASSYELREGYNEQFF
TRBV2	CASSLPPGEPQHF
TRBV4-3	CASSQLGLAGSHEQFF
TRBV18	CASSHLGTSGKGYNEQFF
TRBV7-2	CASSRGQGTDEQYF